Sequencing of this T cell receptor (beta chain) was carried out in a study of OX40 agonist ivuxolimab in advanced cancers. The protocol was immunoSEQ multiplex PCR, while the TCRdb copy is restricted to in-frame clones and leaves out a portion. This table holds approximately 120,000 clones, under 95% found once. This clonotype originated in an adult with an advanced solid tumor such as melanoma, head and neck, liver or kidney cancer. Material: CD4+ or CD8+ T cells sorted from blood, obtained in a trial of the OX40 agonist ivuxolimab.

The CDR3 DNA sequence: TGTGCCAGTAGGGATCGGGGCGGGAGGGCCTACAATGAGCAGTTCTTC. Protein sequence: CASRDRGGRAYNEQFF. The chain links TRBV19 to TRBJ2-1, with TRBD2 matching 9 bases. Germline V lookup: CDR1 LNHDA, CDR2 SQIVND (reference sequence). The length of the CDR3 is 16 residues. V trimming: 6 bases; J trimming: 2 bases; junction bases outside the gene matches: 8.